Listed below are T cell receptor beta chains from one sample, sequenced in a study of blood T cell repertoires in COVID-19. TCRdb's table, derived via immunoSEQ multiplex PCR, lists solely in-frame clones and lacks some. The repertoire has some 140,000 clones, about four fifths of them found once; the top ten carry around 5.5%. The sample was PBMCs or T cells enriched from blood (not recorded which). The receptors derive from a man aged 35 to 55 with acute COVID-19. CDR3s include the opening cysteine and the closing phenylalanine or tryptophan. Each record gives: clone size, V gene, J gene, CDR3 length, CDR3 protein. Some rows mark clone size as missing; the rest say once, few, many or name a class of expanded clone.

abundance: -; v_gene: TRBV3-1/TRBV3-2; j_gene: TRBJ2-5; len: 11; CDR3aa: CASSPEETQYF
abundance: -; v_gene: TRBV19; j_gene: TRBJ2-1; len: 16; CDR3aa: CASSPRTSGSYNEQFF
abundance: -; v_gene: TRBV27; j_gene: TRBJ1-1; len: 15; CDR3aa: CASPFAGTRNTEAFF
abundance: -; v_gene: TRBV7-2; j_gene: TRBJ2-1; len: 15; CDR3aa: CASSLATGVSNEQFF
abundance: -; v_gene: TRBV5-8; j_gene: TRBJ1-6; len: 14; CDR3aa: CASSRWPGNSPLHF
abundance: -; v_gene: TRBV12-3/TRBV12-4; j_gene: TRBJ1-1; len: 11; CDR3aa: CASSLGGRAFF
abundance: -; v_gene: TRBV6-5; j_gene: TRBJ1-6; len: 15; CDR3aa: CASSHGQVYNSPLHF
abundance: -; v_gene: TRBV6-5; j_gene: TRBJ1-6; len: 14; CDR3aa: CASTQGLENSPLHF
abundance: many; v_gene: TRBV6-1; j_gene: TRBJ2-7; len: 15; CDR3aa: CASSEVAGKTYEQYF
abundance: -; v_gene: TRBV11-3; j_gene: TRBJ2-3; len: 14; CDR3aa: CASSESRASDTQYF
abundance: -; v_gene: TRBV3-1/TRBV3-2; j_gene: TRBJ1-4; len: 17; CDR3aa: CASSQRTGTTTNEKLFF
abundance: -; v_gene: TRBV10-3; j_gene: TRBJ1-2; len: 14; CDR3aa: CAISESRTVYGYTF
abundance: -; v_gene: TRBV12-3/TRBV12-4; j_gene: TRBJ2-1; len: 12; CDR3aa: CASTRLDNEQFF
abundance: -; v_gene: TRBV2; j_gene: TRBJ2-7; len: 14; CDR3aa: CASRALGLASEQYF
abundance: -; v_gene: TRBV28; j_gene: TRBJ2-7; len: 13; CDR3aa: CASRLAKGYEQYF
abundance: -; v_gene: TRBV7-8; j_gene: TRBJ1-1; len: 13; CDR3aa: CASSSPFDTEAFF